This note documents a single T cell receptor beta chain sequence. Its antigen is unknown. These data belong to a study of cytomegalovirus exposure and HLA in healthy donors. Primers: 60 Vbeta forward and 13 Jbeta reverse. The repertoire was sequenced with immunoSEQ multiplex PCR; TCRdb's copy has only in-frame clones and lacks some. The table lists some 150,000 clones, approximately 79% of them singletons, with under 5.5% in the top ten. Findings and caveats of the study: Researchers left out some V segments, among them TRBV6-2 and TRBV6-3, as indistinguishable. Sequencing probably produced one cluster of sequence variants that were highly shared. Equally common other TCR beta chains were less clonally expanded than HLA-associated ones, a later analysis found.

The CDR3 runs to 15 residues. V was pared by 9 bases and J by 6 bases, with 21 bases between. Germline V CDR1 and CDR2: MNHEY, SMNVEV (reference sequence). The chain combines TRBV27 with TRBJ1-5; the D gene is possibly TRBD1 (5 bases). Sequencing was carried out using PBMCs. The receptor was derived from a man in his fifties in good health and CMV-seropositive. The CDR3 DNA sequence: TGTGCCAGTTCTATCGGGCAGGGATTTCGTCAGCCCCAGCATTTT. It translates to CASSIGQGFRQPQHF.